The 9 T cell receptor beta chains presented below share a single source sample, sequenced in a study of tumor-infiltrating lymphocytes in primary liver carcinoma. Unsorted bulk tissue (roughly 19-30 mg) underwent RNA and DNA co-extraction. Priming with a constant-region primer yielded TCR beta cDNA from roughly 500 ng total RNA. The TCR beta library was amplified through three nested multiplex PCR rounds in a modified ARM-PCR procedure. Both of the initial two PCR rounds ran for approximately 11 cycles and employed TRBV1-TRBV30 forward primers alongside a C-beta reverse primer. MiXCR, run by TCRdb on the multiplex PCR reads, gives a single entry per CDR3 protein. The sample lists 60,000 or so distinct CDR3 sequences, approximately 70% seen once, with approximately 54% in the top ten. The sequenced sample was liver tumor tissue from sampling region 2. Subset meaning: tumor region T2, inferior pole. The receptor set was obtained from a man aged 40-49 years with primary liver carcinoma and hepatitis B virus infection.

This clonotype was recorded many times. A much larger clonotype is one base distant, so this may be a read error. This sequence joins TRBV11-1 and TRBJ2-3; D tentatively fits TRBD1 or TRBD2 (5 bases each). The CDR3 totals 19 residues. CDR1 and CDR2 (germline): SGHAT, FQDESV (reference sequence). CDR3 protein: CDSSSGGSSVGARTDTQYF. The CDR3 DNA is TGTGACAGCAGCTCTGGGGGAAGCTCTGTTGGAGCCCGCACAGATACGCAGTATTTT.

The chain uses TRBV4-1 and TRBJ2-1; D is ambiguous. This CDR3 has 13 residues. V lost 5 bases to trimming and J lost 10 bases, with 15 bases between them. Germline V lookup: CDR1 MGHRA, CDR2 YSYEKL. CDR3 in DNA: TGCGCCAGCAGCTCCTCCCCCGGGTCGGAGCAGTTCTTC. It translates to CASSSSPGSEQFF.

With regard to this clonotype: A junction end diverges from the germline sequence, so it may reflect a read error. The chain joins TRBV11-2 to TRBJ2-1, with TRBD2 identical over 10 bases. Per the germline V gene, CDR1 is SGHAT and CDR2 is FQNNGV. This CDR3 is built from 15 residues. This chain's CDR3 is CARNPQREGLGEEFF. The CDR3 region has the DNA TGTGCCAGGAACCCCCAGCGGGAGGGATTGGGTGAGGAGTTCTTC.

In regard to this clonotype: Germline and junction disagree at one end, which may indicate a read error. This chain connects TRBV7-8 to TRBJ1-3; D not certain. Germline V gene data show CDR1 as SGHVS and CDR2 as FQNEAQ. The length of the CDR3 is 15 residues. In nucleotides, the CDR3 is TGTGCCAGCAGAAGCGACTCATACTCTGGAAACATCATATATTTT. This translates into CASRSDSYSGNIIYF.

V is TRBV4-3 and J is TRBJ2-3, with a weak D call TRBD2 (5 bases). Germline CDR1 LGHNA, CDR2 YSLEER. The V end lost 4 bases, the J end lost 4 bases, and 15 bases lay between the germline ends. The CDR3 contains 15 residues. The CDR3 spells CASSLYRGGADTQYF. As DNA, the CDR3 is TGCGCCAGCAGCCTATATCGTGGAGGAGCAGATACGCAGTATTTT.

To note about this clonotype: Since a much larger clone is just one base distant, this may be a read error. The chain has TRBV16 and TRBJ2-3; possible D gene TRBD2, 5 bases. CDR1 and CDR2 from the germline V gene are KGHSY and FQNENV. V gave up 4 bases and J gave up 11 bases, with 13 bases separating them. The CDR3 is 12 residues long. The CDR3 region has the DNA TGTGCCAGCAGCCTGATGTTGGGAGAGCAGTATTTT. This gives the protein CASSLMLGEQYF. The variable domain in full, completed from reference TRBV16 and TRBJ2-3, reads GEEVAQTPKHLVRGEGQKAKLYCAPIKGHSYVFWYQQVLKNEFKFLISFQNENVFDETGMPKERFSAKCLPNSPCSLEIQATKLEDSAVYFCASSLMLGEQYFGPGTRLTVL.

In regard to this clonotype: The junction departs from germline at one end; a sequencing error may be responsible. CDR3 region: CSVADRERVYF. CDR3 coding DNA: TGTAGCGTGGCGGACAGGGAGAGAGTGTATTTT. The chain joins TRBV29-1 to TRBJ2-3, with 8 nucleotides matching TRBD1. Germline-derived CDR1 and CDR2 are SQVTM and ANQGSEA. This CDR3 is 11 amino acids long.

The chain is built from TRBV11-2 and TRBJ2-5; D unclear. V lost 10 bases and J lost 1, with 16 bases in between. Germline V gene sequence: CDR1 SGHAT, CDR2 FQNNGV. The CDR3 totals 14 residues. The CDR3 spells CANSLVKGQETQYF. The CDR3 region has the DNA TGTGCCAATAGCTTAGTGAAAGGCCAAGAGACCCAGTACTTC.

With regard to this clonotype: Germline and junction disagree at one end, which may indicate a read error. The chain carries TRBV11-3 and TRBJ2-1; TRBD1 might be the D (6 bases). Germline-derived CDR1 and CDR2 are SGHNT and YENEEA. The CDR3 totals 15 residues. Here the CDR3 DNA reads TGTGCCAGCAGCGCCGGGACAAGAGAGTTTAATGTGCAGTTCTTC. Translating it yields CASSAGTREFNVQFF.